This is a list of T cell receptor beta chains from one sample in a study of cytomegalovirus exposure and HLA in healthy donors. The table came from immunoSEQ multiplex PCR; TCRdb's copy has only in-frame clones and leaves some out. The data show 93,000 or so clones, with 79% seen just once and about 4% held by the top ten. The sample consisted of PBMCs. The receptors come from a man in his fifties or sixties in good health and CMV-seropositive. Each CDR3 is given with its conserved first and last residue. The order of the fields is D gene, clone size, V gene, J gene, CDR3 DNA, CDR3 protein. The D gene is left open where the match is weak. Not every row has a clone size; where given, it reads once, few, many or a size class.

TRBD1,few,TRBV19,TRBJ2-3,TGTGCCAGTAGTAGGGACAGCCTTGGAGGCACAGATACGCAGTATTTT,CASSRDSLGGTDTQYF
TRBD2,NA,TRBV6-5,TRBJ2-1,TGTGCCAGCAGACTTAGCGGGAGTGAAAACAATGAGCAGTTCTTC,CASRLSGSENNEQFF
NA,NA,TRBV10-1,TRBJ2-2,TGCGCCAGCAGAAGCGGCACCGGGGAGCTGTTTTTT,CASRSGTGELFF
TRBD2,NA,TRBV28,TRBJ2-1,TGTGCCAGCAGTCTCTCTAGCGGGATGGGGCATGAGCAGTTCTTC,CASSLSSGMGHEQFF
NA,NA,TRBV29-1,TRBJ1-1,TGCAGCGTTGAGGGGCTTGGGGGCGCAGACACTGAAGCTTTCTTT,CSVEGLGGADTEAFF
TRBD1,NA,TRBV2,TRBJ2-2,TGTGCCAGCAGTGTAAACGGACAGGGGGCCTTCGGGGAGCTGTTTTTT,CASSVNGQGAFGELFF
NA,NA,TRBV2,TRBJ2-2,TGTGCCAGCAGTGACGGGACATCCGCGAACACCGGGGAGCTGTTTTTT,CASSDGTSANTGELFF
NA,NA,TRBV10-3,TRBJ2-6,TGTGCCATCAGTGAGCGGGACATAGTCTCTGGGGCCAACGTCCTGACTTTC,CAISERDIVSGANVLTF
NA,NA,TRBV30,TRBJ2-2,TGTGCCTGGAAACAGGGGAACACCGGGGAGCTGTTTTTT,CAWKQGNTGELFF
NA,few,TRBV7-2,TRBJ1-3,TGTGCCAGCAGCTTAGTCCCAGGGACAGGAAACACCATATATTTT,CASSLVPGTGNTIYF
TRBD2,NA,TRBV19,TRBJ2-1,TGTGCCAGTAGTAGCGGACTAGCGAATGAGCAGTTCTTC,CASSSGLANEQFF
TRBD1,NA,TRBV15,TRBJ1-3,TGTGCCACCAGCAGTGGACAGGGGTTTGGAAACACCATATATTTT,CATSSGQGFGNTIYF
NA,NA,TRBV7-9,TRBJ2-1,TGTGCCAGCAGCTTGGCTCGGGGTCAAGGGAATGAGCAGTTCTTC,CASSLARGQGNEQFF
NA,NA,TRBV21-1,TRBJ2-7,TGTGCCAGCAGCAAATGGGGCAGGGTGACCTACGAGCAGTACTTC,CASSKWGRVTYEQYF
NA,NA,TRBV5-8,TRBJ2-1,TGTGCCAGCAGCTTCACCCGGGGGTCAAGCTCCTACAATGAGCAGTTCTTC,CASSFTRGSSSYNEQFF
TRBD2,NA,TRBV19,TRBJ2-7,TGTGCCAGTAGTATGGCGGGGACTAGCATCGCCTACGAGCAGTACTTC,CASSMAGTSIAYEQYF
TRBD1,NA,TRBV10-3,TRBJ1-2,TGTGCCATCAGTGATGCCGGGACAGGGACCTATGGCTACACCTTC,CAISDAGTGTYGYTF
NA,NA,TRBV28,TRBJ2-7,TGTGCCAGCAGTTCACTAACGACGGTACCCTACGAGCAGTACTTC,CASSSLTTVPYEQYF
TRBD1,once,TRBV5-1,TRBJ2-2,TGCGCCAGCAGCTTGGGGGACAGGTCCGGGGAGCTGTTTTTT,CASSLGDRSGELFF
TRBD1,NA,TRBV27,TRBJ1-3,TGTGCCAGCAGTTTAGGGACAGCCTCTGGAAACACCATATATTTT,CASSLGTASGNTIYF
TRBD2,NA,TRBV9,TRBJ2-1,TGTGCCAGCAGCGTAGTTGCTAGCGGGATAACGGGTGAGCAGTTCTTC,CASSVVASGITGEQFF
TRBD2,once,TRBV2,TRBJ2-7,TGTGCCAGCAGTGATGAGCGGGGCTACGAGCAGTACTTC,CASSDERGYEQYF
TRBD2,NA,TRBV28,TRBJ2-7,TGTGCCAGCAGGACCGCCGGGACTAGCGGTTTTCCGAGCTCCTACGAGCAGTACTTC,CASRTAGTSGFPSSYEQYF
TRBD2,once,TRBV11-2,TRBJ2-5,TGTGCCAGCAGTCCCCTAGCGGGAGGGACCCAGTACTTC,CASSPLAGGTQYF
NA,NA,TRBV4-3,TRBJ1-5,TGCGCCAGCAGCCAAGAGGCAGGGCCCAATCAGCCCCAGCATTTT,CASSQEAGPNQPQHF
NA,NA,TRBV27,TRBJ1-2,TGTGCCAGCAGTGAGGTGTCACAGGGCCGGTCCGGCTACACCTTC,CASSEVSQGRSGYTF
NA,NA,TRBV21-1,TRBJ2-5,TGTGCCAGCAGCAAAATCCTCCTGGTCACAGTCAGACAAGAGACCCAGTACTTC,CASSKILLVTVRQETQYF
NA,NA,TRBV27,TRBJ2-1,TGTGCCAGCAGTTTAAGCAGCGGTTCCTCCTACAATGAGCAGTTCTTC,CASSLSSGSSYNEQFF
NA,NA,TRBV27,TRBJ2-3,TGTGCCAGCAGCCATCAGACTAGCACAGATACGCAGTATTTT,CASSHQTSTDTQYF
TRBD1,NA,TRBV6-5,TRBJ2-7,TGTGCCAGCAAACACAGGGGGCTTAGCTCCTACGAGCAGTACTTC,CASKHRGLSSYEQYF
NA,NA,TRBV6-5,TRBJ2-7,TGTGCCAGCAGTTACGGGGCGGACCAGGCAGGGCAGTACTTC,CASSYGADQAGQYF
NA,NA,TRBV5-4,TRBJ2-1,TGTGCCAGCAGCTTGTGGTCTACCCCCCGGGAGCAGTTCTTC,CASSLWSTPREQFF
NA,NA,TRBV6-5,TRBJ1-3,TGTGCCAGCAGTCGCGACGGGAGCTCTGGAAACACCATATATTTT,CASSRDGSSGNTIYF
TRBD1,NA,TRBV6-4,TRBJ2-3,TGTGCCAGCAGTGATCAGGGACAGGCCTCAGATACGCAGTATTTT,CASSDQGQASDTQYF
TRBD1,NA,TRBV7-6,TRBJ2-1,TGTGCCAGCAGCTCGGGACAGCAGAATGAGCAGTTCTTC,CASSSGQQNEQFF
TRBD1,NA,TRBV10-2,TRBJ2-2,TGCGCCAGCAGTGAACGGGACAGGGGGCTTGGGAGGGAGCTGTTTTTT,CASSERDRGLGRELFF
TRBD2,NA,TRBV2,TRBJ2-2,TGTGCCAGCAGGGGGACTAGCGGGAGCGGGGAGCTGTTTTTT,CASRGTSGSGELFF
NA,NA,TRBV7-9,TRBJ2-5,TGTGCCAGCAGCTTAGAACAGACACCAGAGACCCAGTACTTC,CASSLEQTPETQYF
NA,NA,TRBV6-1,TRBJ1-5,TGTGCCAGGCCCGCCGTCGGTAGCAATCAGCCCCAGCATTTT,CARPAVGSNQPQHF
NA,NA,TRBV1,TRBJ2-3,TGCACCAGCCCGCGGTACACAGATACGCAGTATTTT,CTSPRYTDTQYF
NA,NA,TRBV7-2,TRBJ2-3,TGTGCCAGCAGCTTGTTTATACAGGCCAGCACAGATACGCAGTATTTT,CASSLFIQASTDTQYF
TRBD1,NA,TRBV6-5,TRBJ1-1,TGTGCCAGCAGCTCAGGGGGGTCTGAAGCTTTCTTT,CASSSGGSEAFF
TRBD1,NA,TRBV28,TRBJ2-3,TGTGCCAGCAGTTTATCCGACAGGGGTAATACGCAGTATTTT,CASSLSDRGNTQYF
NA,NA,TRBV28,TRBJ2-7,TGTGCCAGCAATTCGGGGGTAAGGTTCTACGAGCAGTACTTC,CASNSGVRFYEQYF
TRBD1,few,TRBV25-1,TRBJ2-2,TGTGCCAGCAGTGTCGACAGGGTCCCCGACACCGGGGAGCTGTTTTTT,CASSVDRVPDTGELFF